This T cell receptor (beta chain) appears in the sequencing data of a study of blood T cell repertoires in COVID-19. Study-level information: Sites across the United States, Italy and Spain contributed samples from acute and convalescent COVID-19. T cells, B-cell-depleted T cells, or PBMCs provided the cDNA or gDNA that served as material.

Per the authors' pipeline: Cell counts per sample came from amplifying reference gene primers. Sequencing was performed with immunoSEQ multiplex PCR; in TCRdb, only in-frame clones are kept and a portion is missing. The V and J calls and clone size were taken over from that table, and D and trimming were inferred from the DNA. Of roughly 150,000 clones listed, 65% to 85% are singletons. V lost 6 bases and J 1 base, leaving 12 bases between the germline ends. Per germline, CDR1 MNHEY and CDR2 SVGAGI. The CDR3 totals 14 residues. Specimen: peripheral blood. This sequence was found in a man between 45 and 60 years old with active or convalescent COVID-19. The genes are TRBV6-5 and TRBJ1-2, with D possibly TRBD1 on 6 matching bases. The CDR3 loop is CASSPEGDNYGYTF. The CDR3 coding sequence is TGTGCCAGCAGCCCAGAGGGGGATAACTATGGCTACACCTTC.